A single sample gave rise to the 30 T cell receptor beta chains below, sequenced in a study of beta chain features in type 1 diabetes. Study-level points and caveats: TCRB CDR3s were moderately but significantly shorter in Type 1 diabetes patients in all four CD4+ subsets.

Of the isolated RNA, all was reverse transcribed, and so the sequenced material was expressed TCRB transcripts. Assay used: immunoSEQ multiplex PCR; TCRdb lists only in-frame clones, some missing. Counted here are 310,000 or so clones, 15% occurring once; the ten biggest clones make up approximately 0.015%. Their target antigens are unknown. The sample was naive CD4+ T cells from blood. The source of these receptors is a man younger than 30 with type 1 diabetes.

This clone was found a few times. The J gene is TRBJ1-2, the V gene TRBV14; 12 bases match TRBD1. This CDR3 is 15 amino acids long. Germline V gene sequence: CDR1 SGHDN, CDR2 FVKESK. The J segment lost 8 bases and the V segment lost 6 bases, leaving 10 bases of the junction unmatched. As DNA, the CDR3 is TGTGCCAGCAGTGACACCGGGACAGGGGGCCGAGGCTACACCTTC. Protein sequence: CASSDTGTGGRGYTF.

V is TRBV5-4 and J is TRBJ2-3; 9 bases align to TRBD2. V shed 3 bases and J 4 bases; nucleotides not matched to a gene: 6. Per germline, CDR1 SGHNT and CDR2 YYREEE (reference sequence). The CDR3 is 15 residues long. The CDR3 loop reads CASSYDSGSSDTQYF. CDR3 in DNA: TGTGCCAGCAGCTATGATAGCGGGAGCTCAGATACGCAGTATTTT. Drawing the rest from reference TRBV5-4 and TRBJ2-3, the complete variable domain is ETGVTQSPTHLIKTRGQQVTLRCSSQSGHNTVSWYQQALGQGPQFIFQYYREEENGRGNFPPRFSGLQFPNYSSELNVNALELDDSALYLCASSYDSGSSDTQYFGPGTRLTVL.

CDR3 nucleotides: TGTGCCAGCAACATATTTGGGACAGGGGGCGACGAGCAGTACTTC. It specifies CASNIFGTGGDEQYF. The chain carries TRBV7-9 and TRBJ2-7, with 12 positions matching TRBD1. This CDR3 comprises 15 residues. Germline V gives CDR1 SEHNR, CDR2 FQNEAQ (reference sequence). The ends lost 7 bases at V and 5 bases at J; junction bases unmatched: 9. The whole variable domain, filled in from reference TRBV7-9 and TRBJ2-7, reads DTGVSQNPRHKITKRGQNVTFRCDPISEHNRLYWYRQTLGQGPEFLTYFQNEAQLEKSRLLSDRFSAERPKGSFSTLEIQRTEQGDSAMYLCASNIFGTGGDEQYFGPGTRLTVT.

Only a few counts were recorded for this clone. The chain combines TRBV10-3 with TRBJ1-4; possibly TRBD1 for D (5 bases). This CDR3 is 10 amino acids long. Germline assignment: CDR1 ENHRY and CDR2 SYGVKD. Here the CDR3 reads CAVGGEKLFF. DNA for the CDR3: TGTGCGGTGGGGGGTGAAAAACTGTTTTTT.

J is TRBJ2-3 and V is TRBV5-1; 13 nucleotides match TRBD2. Trimming removed 3 bases from V and 2 bases from J; junction bases left unmatched: 3. CDR3 length: 16 amino acids. Looked up from germline, CDR1 is SGHRS and CDR2 is YFSETQ. The CDR3 here is CASSSGLAGPTDTQYF. In DNA, the CDR3 is TGCGCCAGCAGCTCGGGACTAGCGGGGCCCACAGATACGCAGTATTTT.

This clone has a handful of counts. This chain connects TRBV2 to TRBJ1-5; D call uncertain. Germline values: CDR1 SNHLY, CDR2 FYNNEI. The CDR3 sequence is 13 residues long. Trimming shortened V by 2 bases and J by 5 bases, and 7 bases separated the two germline ends. The CDR3 loop is CASSERGHQPQHF. In DNA form, the CDR3 reads TGTGCCAGCAGTGAACGAGGGCATCAGCCCCAGCATTTT.

This clone turned up a few times. V is TRBV5-4 and J is TRBJ2-3; TRBD2 agrees at 7 bases. J was trimmed by 2 bases and V by 1 base; bases with no gene match: 1. Germline CDR1 SGHNT, CDR2 YYREEE (reference sequence). The CDR3 contains 14 residues. The CDR3 DNA is TGTGCCAGCAGCTTGCGGGACTACACAGATACGCAGTATTTT. Its protein is CASSLRDYTDTQYF.

This clone appeared a few times. The CDR3 loop is CASSQTTGRTEAFF. The CDR3 DNA is TGTGCCAGCAGCCAAACAACAGGGCGCACTGAAGCTTTCTTT. The chain couples TRBV5-6 to TRBJ1-1; a weak D match, TRBD1 (6 bases). The CDR3 length is 14 residues. Germline loops: CDR1 SGHDT, CDR2 YYEEEE. The V end was cut by 4 bases, the J end by 4 bases, with 14 bases between.

The chain combines TRBV5-1 with TRBJ2-1; D may be TRBD2 (6 bases). Germline CDR1 is SGHRS and CDR2 is YFSETQ. Trimming took off 7 bases at V and 0 bases at J, with 17 bases between the two ends. The CDR3 totals 16 residues. Written as DNA, the CDR3 is TGCGCCAGCCGACCGGGACTCCCAAGCTCCTACAATGAGCAGTTCTTC. Amino acid sequence: CASRPGLPSSYNEQFF.

V is TRBV6-5 and J is TRBJ2-3; a possible D gene is TRBD2 (6 bases). V was clipped by 6 bases and J by 6 bases, with 16 bases between them. In germline, CDR1 is MNHEY, CDR2 SVGAGI. The CDR3 runs 14 residues. Written as DNA, the CDR3 is TGTGCCAGCAGGAGGGACCCGGGAGACGATACGCAGTATTTT. It yields the protein CASRRDPGDDTQYF.

The sample holds a few counts of this clone. The chain carries TRBV28 and TRBJ1-2, with D unclear. V lost 8 bases to trimming and J lost 8 bases, with 12 bases between them. The CDR3 extends over 11 amino acids. The V gene's germline CDR1 is MDHEN and CDR2 SYDVKM. DNA of the CDR3: TGTGCCAGCCAAACTAGTACAGGCTACACCTTC. Its protein product is CASQTSTGYTF.

A few counts support this clone. The V gene is TRBV6-6, the J gene TRBJ2-1; TRBD2 agrees at 7 bases. After removal of 6 bases from V and 4 bases from J, the junction contained 6 bases not matched to a gene. The V gene's germline CDR1 is MNHNY and CDR2 SVGAGI (reference sequence). The CDR3 length is 14 residues. For the CDR3, the DNA is TGTGCCAGCAGACCCGGGGGGACTTACAATGAGCAGTTCTTC. This gives the protein CASRPGGTYNEQFF.

This clone was counted only a few times. The chain recombines TRBV6-1 with TRBJ2-3; D may be TRBD2 (6 bases). Germline-derived CDR1 and CDR2 are MNHNS and SASEGT. The CDR3 is 14 residues long. Trimming left V 6 bases short and J 2 bases short, with 12 bases between. The CDR3 sequence is CASRFSGNTDTQYF. The CDR3 DNA reads as TGTGCCAGCAGATTTAGCGGAAACACAGATACGCAGTATTTT.

The rearrangement links TRBV5-4 to TRBJ2-7, with D perhaps TRBD2 (6 bases). The CDR3 length is 15 residues. V lost 1 base to trimming and J lost 1 base, with 12 bases between them. Germline CDR1 is SGHNT and CDR2 is YYREEE (reference sequence). CDR3 residues: CASSLRSGGSYEQYF. CDR3 nucleotides: TGTGCCAGCAGCTTGAGGTCAGGAGGGTCCTACGAGCAGTACTTC. Full variable domain (rest looked up from reference TRBV5-4 and TRBJ2-7): ETGVTQSPTHLIKTRGQQVTLRCSSQSGHNTVSWYQQALGQGPQFIFQYYREEENGRGNFPPRFSGLQFPNYSSELNVNALELDDSALYLCASSLRSGGSYEQYFGPGTRLTVT.

V usage is TRBV29-1 and J usage is TRBJ2-1, with TRBD1 matching over 7 bases. Germline CDR1 SQVTM, CDR2 ANQGSEA. V lost 6 bases to trimming and J lost 6 bases; unmatched junction nucleotides: 14. The CDR3 has 15 amino acids. CDR3 bases: TGCAGCGTGGGGAAGGACAGGTCGGTCAGCAATGAGCAGTTCTTC. Translation: CSVGKDRSVSNEQFF.

This sequence joins TRBV13 and TRBJ2-2; 9 positions match TRBD1. The CDR3 loop spans 15 amino acids. Germline V CDR1 and CDR2: PRHDT, FYEKMQ (reference sequence). V lost 5 bases to trimming and J lost 1 base; unmatched junction nucleotides: 2. The CDR3 coding sequence is TGTGCCAGCAGCGTGGGACAGGGGAACACCGGGGAGCTGTTTTTT. Translation gives CASSVGQGNTGELFF.

This chain uses TRBV11-3 with TRBJ2-1; no firm D call. The V end lost 1 base, the J end lost 4 bases, and 11 bases lay between the germline ends. Germline assignment: CDR1 SGHNT and CDR2 YENEEA. The CDR3 runs to 15 residues. The CDR3 loop is CASSLGAGPYNEQFF. Written as DNA, the CDR3 is TGTGCCAGCAGCTTAGGAGCAGGCCCATACAATGAGCAGTTCTTC.

This clone was found a few times. The CDR3 is CASSWWSSGANVLTF. CDR3 bases: TGTGCCAGCAGTTGGTGGAGCTCTGGGGCCAACGTCCTGACTTTC. The gene calls are TRBV6-5 and TRBJ2-6; the D is unclear. Between the trimmed V and J ends, which lost 4 bases and 0 bases, there was a span of 7 bases. The V gene's germline CDR1 is MNHEY and CDR2 SVGAGI. The CDR3 is 15 residues long.

The rearrangement joins TRBV5-1 to TRBJ2-1, with 9 bases matching TRBD1. Germline loops: CDR1 SGHRS, CDR2 YFSETQ. The CDR3 is 13 residues long. V was clipped by 5 bases and J by 6 bases; unmatched bases: 3. The CDR3 sequence is CASRTTGGNEQFF. The CDR3 DNA follows: TGCGCCAGCAGGACGACAGGGGGCAATGAGCAGTTCTTC.

This clone was detected only a few times. This sequence joins TRBV18 and TRBJ2-1; 7 bases are shared with TRBD2. The CDR3 consists of 16 residues. CDR1 and CDR2 (germline): KGHSH, LQKENI. V dropped 0 bases and J dropped 3; count of bases not matched to a gene: 5. The CDR3 coding sequence is TGTGCCAGCTCACCACCAGTAGCGGGCGACTACAATGAGCAGTTCTTC. This sequence encodes CASSPPVAGDYNEQFF.

The chain joins TRBV28 to TRBJ2-7, with a weak D call TRBD2 (5 bases). CDR1 and CDR2 from the germline V gene are MDHEN and SYDVKM. Trimming removed 6 bases from V and 1 base from J, with 16 bases in between. The CDR3 is made up of 15 amino acids. This chain's CDR3 is CASRPRLRGSYEQYF. DNA for the CDR3: TGTGCCAGCAGACCCCGACTACGAGGTTCCTACGAGCAGTACTTC.

In this sample, this clone turned up a few times. The gene calls are TRBV30 and TRBJ1-2, with a possible D match to TRBD1 (6 bases). Germline V CDR1 and CDR2: GTSNPN, SVGIG (reference sequence). The CDR3 sequence is 12 residues long. With 2 bases removed from V and 2 bases from J, the gap between germline ends came to 6 bases. The CDR3: CAWSQGNYGYTF. The CDR3 nucleotides read TGTGCCTGGAGTCAGGGGAACTATGGCTACACCTTC. Supplemented by reference TRBV30 and TRBJ1-2, the full variable domain reads SQTIHQWPATLVQPVGSPLSLECTVEGTSNPNLYWYRQAAGRGLQLLFYSVGIGQISSEVPQNLSASRPQDRQFILSSKKLLLSDSGFYLCAWSQGNYGYTFGSGTRLTVV.

The rearrangement joins TRBV27 to TRBJ1-5; TRBD1 aligns across 8 bases. CDR1 and CDR2 from the germline V gene are MNHEY and SMNVEV (reference sequence). This CDR3 has 15 residues. The ends lost 6 bases at V and 3 bases at J; junction bases unmatched: 7. The CDR3 region has the DNA TGTGCCAGCAGCACCCGGGACAGGTTCAATCAGCCCCAGCATTTT. This gives the protein CASSTRDRFNQPQHF.

This sequence joins TRBV7-8 and TRBJ2-3; the D gene is possibly TRBD1 (5 bases). The V and J ends lost 3 bases and 3 bases respectively, with 7 bases between them. Germline values: CDR1 SGHVS, CDR2 FQNEAQ. The CDR3 spans 13 residues. CDR3 in amino acids: CASSFQGTDTQYF. Here the CDR3 DNA reads TGTGCCAGCAGCTTCCAGGGTACAGATACGCAGTATTTT.

The V and J genes are TRBV28 and TRBJ2-7; no clear D. Per germline, CDR1 MDHEN and CDR2 SYDVKM. The V and J ends lost 4 bases and 7 bases respectively, with 17 bases between them. This CDR3 region has 14 residues. CDR3 bases: TGTGCCAGCAGTTCCGCCGAGGTGTGGAAGGAGCAGTACTTC. Translating it yields CASSSAEVWKEQYF.

This clone was counted between two and nine times. The rearrangement joins TRBV7-2 to TRBJ2-5; 7 bases match TRBD2. The CDR3 consists of 15 residues. CDR1 and CDR2 from the germline V gene are SGHTA and FQGNSA. The V and J ends lost 1 base and 5 bases, in that order; junction bases with no gene match: 7. The CDR3 sequence: CASSLEVQGGETQYF. For the CDR3, the DNA is TGTGCCAGCAGCTTAGAAGTTCAGGGAGGGGAGACCCAGTACTTC. The full variable domain, in which reference TRBV7-2 and TRBJ2-5 provide the parts outside the CDR3, is GAGVSQSPSNKVTEKGKDVELRCDPISGHTALYWYRQSLGQGLEFLIYFQGNSAPDKSGLPSDRFSAERTGGSVSTLTIQRTQQEDSAVYLCASSLEVQGGETQYFGPGTRLLVL.

V is TRBV18 and J is TRBJ2-1; D uncertain. CDR3 length: 13 residues. V lost 3 bases and J 6 bases, leaving 9 bases between the germline ends. CDR1 and CDR2 (germline): KGHSH, LQKENI. The CDR3 loop is CASSPNSGNEQFF. CDR3 nucleotide sequence: TGTGCCAGCTCACCCAACTCTGGCAATGAGCAGTTCTTC.

The chain has TRBV19 and TRBJ2-7; D perhaps matches TRBD1 (5 bases). Germline CDR1 reads LNHDA; CDR2 reads SQIVND (reference sequence). This CDR3 is 12 amino acids long. V lost 5 bases, J lost 6 bases, and 11 bases lay in between. The CDR3 reads CASSGSGIEQYF. CDR3 in DNA: TGTGCCAGTAGTGGCTCAGGGATCGAGCAGTACTTC.

The genes are TRBV2 and TRBJ2-1; 11 positions agree with TRBD1. V shed 4 bases and J 14 bases; nucleotides not matched to a gene: 7. The CDR3 extends over 13 amino acids. Looked up from germline, CDR1 is SNHLY and CDR2 is FYNNEI. In nucleotides, the CDR3 is TGTGCCAGCAGTGTCGGGACAGGGGGATATAAGTTCTTC. Protein: CASSVGTGGYKFF.

The chain combines TRBV28 with TRBJ2-2; D is unresolved. The germline V gene encodes CDR1 MDHEN and CDR2 SYDVKM. Trimming stripped 5 bases from V and 10 bases from J, with 8 bases between. The CDR3 spans 11 residues. CDR3 in DNA: TGTGCCAGCAGTACCTACTCGGAGCTGTTTTTT. This encodes CASSTYSELFF.